Listed below are T cell receptor beta chains from one sample, sequenced in a study of T-cell reconstitution after alpha-beta-depleted transplantation in children. A single record per CDR3 protein comes from TCRdb applying MiXCR to the PCR reads. The profile covers roughly 400,000 distinct CDR3 sequences, with about a fifth appearing a single time and approximately 3.8% taken by the ten largest. The sequences come from PBMCs from the stem cell graft donor, collected from the stem cell graft. Receptor source: a human donor who donated a stem cell graft to a child with acute myeloid leukemia. Each CDR3 is given with its conserved first and last residue. D genes are given only for firm matches. The size field is filled for only some rows; it gives once, few, many or a size class.

abundance: -; v_gene: TRBV23-1; d_gene: TRBD1; j_gene: TRBJ1-5; len: 18; CDR3nt: TGCGCCAGCAGTCACCGACGGGACAGGGGATATAGCAATCAGCCCCAGCATTTT; CDR3aa: CASSHRRDRGYSNQPQHF
abundance: -; v_gene: TRBV5-1; d_gene: TRBD1; j_gene: TRBJ2-5; len: 14; CDR3nt: TGCGCCAGCAGCGGACAGGGGGCAGGGGAGACCCAGTACTTC; CDR3aa: CASSGQGAGETQYF
abundance: many; v_gene: TRBV20-1; d_gene: TRBD2; j_gene: TRBJ2-5; len: 14; CDR3nt: TGCAGTGCTAACGAGGGGAGGGCCGTAGAGACCCAGTACTTC; CDR3aa: CSANEGRAVETQYF
abundance: many; v_gene: TRBV7-3; d_gene: -; j_gene: TRBJ2-2; len: 17; CDR3nt: TGTGCCAGCAGCTTAACGTCCCCCAGGGCGGGCACCGGGGAGCTGTTTTTT; CDR3aa: CASSLTSPRAGTGELFF
abundance: many; v_gene: TRBV20-1; d_gene: -; j_gene: TRBJ2-1; len: 14; CDR3nt: TGCAGTGCTAGCGGGTCGAGCTCCTACAATGAGCAGTTCTTC; CDR3aa: CSASGSSSYNEQFF
abundance: -; v_gene: TRBV27; d_gene: -; j_gene: TRBJ2-3; len: 19; CDR3nt: TGTGCCAGCTCTCCTGGGGGGTGGGGGACACGGGACTTCTCAGATACGCAGTATTTT; CDR3aa: CASSPGGWGTRDFSDTQYF
abundance: -; v_gene: TRBV3-1; d_gene: -; j_gene: TRBJ2-1; len: 15; CDR3nt: TGTGCCAGCAGCCAAGACCCGACGCCAAACAATGAGCAGTTCTTC; CDR3aa: CASSQDPTPNNEQFF
abundance: -; v_gene: TRBV12-3/TRBV12-4; d_gene: TRBD2; j_gene: TRBJ2-1; len: 14; CDR3nt: TGTGCCAGCAGTTTCGGGGGGGACTACAATGAGCAGTTCTTC; CDR3aa: CASSFGGDYNEQFF
abundance: few; v_gene: TRBV12-3/TRBV12-4; d_gene: -; j_gene: TRBJ2-5; len: 14; CDR3nt: TGTGCCAGCAGTTTATCGTCCTCTCAGGAGACCCAGTACTTC; CDR3aa: CASSLSSSQETQYF
abundance: few; v_gene: TRBV20-1; d_gene: -; j_gene: TRBJ2-7; len: 11; CDR3nt: TGCAGTGCTAGTACTCCGGACGAGCAGTACTTC; CDR3aa: CSASTPDEQYF
abundance: many; v_gene: TRBV20-1; d_gene: -; j_gene: TRBJ1-1; len: 16; CDR3nt: TGCAGTGCTAGAGATATCAGCCGTGGGGGAAACACTGAAGCTTTCTTT; CDR3aa: CSARDISRGGNTEAFF
abundance: -; v_gene: TRBV7-2; d_gene: -; j_gene: TRBJ1-1; len: 12; CDR3nt: TGTGCCAGCAGCTTGGGGGGACAAAGAGCTTTCTTT; CDR3aa: CASSLGGQRAFF
abundance: -; v_gene: TRBV6-1; d_gene: -; j_gene: TRBJ2-4; len: 14; CDR3nt: TGTGCCAGCACCAACCCCAAAGTTTCAAACATTCAGTACTTC; CDR3aa: CASTNPKVSNIQYF